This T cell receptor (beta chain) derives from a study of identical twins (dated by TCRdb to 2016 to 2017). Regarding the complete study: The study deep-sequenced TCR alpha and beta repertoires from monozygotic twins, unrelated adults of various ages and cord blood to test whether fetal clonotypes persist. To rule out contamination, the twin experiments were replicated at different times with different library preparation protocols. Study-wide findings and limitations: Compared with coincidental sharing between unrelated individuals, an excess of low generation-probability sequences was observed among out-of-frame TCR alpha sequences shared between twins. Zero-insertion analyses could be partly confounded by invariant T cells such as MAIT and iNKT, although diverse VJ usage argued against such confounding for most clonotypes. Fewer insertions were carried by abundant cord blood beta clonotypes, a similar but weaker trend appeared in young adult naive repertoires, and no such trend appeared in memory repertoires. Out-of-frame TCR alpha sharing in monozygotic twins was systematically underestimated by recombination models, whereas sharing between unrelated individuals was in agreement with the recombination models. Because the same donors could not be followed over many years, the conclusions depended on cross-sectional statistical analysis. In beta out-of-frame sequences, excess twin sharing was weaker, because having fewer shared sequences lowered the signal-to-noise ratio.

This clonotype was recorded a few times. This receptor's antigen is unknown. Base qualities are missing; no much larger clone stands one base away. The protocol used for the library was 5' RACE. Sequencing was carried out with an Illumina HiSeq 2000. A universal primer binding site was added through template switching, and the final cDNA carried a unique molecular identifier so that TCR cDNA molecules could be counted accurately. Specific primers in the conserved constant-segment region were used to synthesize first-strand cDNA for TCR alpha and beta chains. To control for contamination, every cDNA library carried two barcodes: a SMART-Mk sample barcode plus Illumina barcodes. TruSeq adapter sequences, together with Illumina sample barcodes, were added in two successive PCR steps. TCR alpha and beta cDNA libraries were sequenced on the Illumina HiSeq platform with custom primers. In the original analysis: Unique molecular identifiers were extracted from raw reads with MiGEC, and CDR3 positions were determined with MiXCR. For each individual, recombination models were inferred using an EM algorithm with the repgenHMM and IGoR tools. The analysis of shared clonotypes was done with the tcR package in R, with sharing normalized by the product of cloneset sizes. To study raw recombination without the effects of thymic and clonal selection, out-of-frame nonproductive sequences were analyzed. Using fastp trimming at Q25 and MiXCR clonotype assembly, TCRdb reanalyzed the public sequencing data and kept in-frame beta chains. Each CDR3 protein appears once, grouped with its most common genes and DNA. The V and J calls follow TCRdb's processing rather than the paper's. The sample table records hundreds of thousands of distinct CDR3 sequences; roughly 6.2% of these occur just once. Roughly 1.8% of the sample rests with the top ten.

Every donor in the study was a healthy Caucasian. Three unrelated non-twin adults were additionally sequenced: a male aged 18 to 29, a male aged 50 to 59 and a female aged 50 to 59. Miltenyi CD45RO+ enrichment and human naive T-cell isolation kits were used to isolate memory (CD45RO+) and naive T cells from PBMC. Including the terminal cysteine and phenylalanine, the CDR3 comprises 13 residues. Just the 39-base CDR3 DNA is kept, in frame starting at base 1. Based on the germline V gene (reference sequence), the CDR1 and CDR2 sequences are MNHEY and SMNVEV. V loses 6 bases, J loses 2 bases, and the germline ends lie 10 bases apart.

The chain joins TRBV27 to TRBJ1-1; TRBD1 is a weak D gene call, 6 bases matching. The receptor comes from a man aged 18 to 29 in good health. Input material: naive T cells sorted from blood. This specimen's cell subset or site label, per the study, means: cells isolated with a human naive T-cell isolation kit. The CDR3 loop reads CASRGAVNTEAFF. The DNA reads TGTGCCAGCAGGGGGGCGGTAAACACTGAAGCTTTCTTT.